Included here is one T cell receptor beta chain sequence, with context. Here immunoSEQ multiplex PCR was the method, and the copy in TCRdb shows in-frame clones only, minus some. The sample gives 2 million to 2.5 million clones, approximately 93% of which show up once; roughly 0.36% is in the top ten. This record belongs to a study of shared clonotypes between healthy human individuals. About the research overall: There were three CD4 naive, three CD4 memory, two CD8 naive and one CD8 memory plates per donor.

Germline loops: CDR1 SGHRS, CDR2 YFSETQ. Unmatched junction bases numbered 7, after V lost 1 base and J lost 4 bases. CDR3 length equals 15 residues. Donors, healthy HIV-negative adults, lacked recent acute infections or vaccinations. Input material: naive CD4+ T cells from PBMCs. Subset noted: CD45RA+ positively selected. The TCR comes from a man aged 18 to 35 in good health. Some clones in this sample may be carry-over from other donors' samples. V and J are TRBV5-1 and TRBJ2-7, with 8 bases identical to TRBD1. CDR3 DNA: TGCGCCAGCAGCTTGAGGTCCAGGGGGCGGTACGAGCAGTACTTC. This gives the protein CASSLRSRGRYEQYF.